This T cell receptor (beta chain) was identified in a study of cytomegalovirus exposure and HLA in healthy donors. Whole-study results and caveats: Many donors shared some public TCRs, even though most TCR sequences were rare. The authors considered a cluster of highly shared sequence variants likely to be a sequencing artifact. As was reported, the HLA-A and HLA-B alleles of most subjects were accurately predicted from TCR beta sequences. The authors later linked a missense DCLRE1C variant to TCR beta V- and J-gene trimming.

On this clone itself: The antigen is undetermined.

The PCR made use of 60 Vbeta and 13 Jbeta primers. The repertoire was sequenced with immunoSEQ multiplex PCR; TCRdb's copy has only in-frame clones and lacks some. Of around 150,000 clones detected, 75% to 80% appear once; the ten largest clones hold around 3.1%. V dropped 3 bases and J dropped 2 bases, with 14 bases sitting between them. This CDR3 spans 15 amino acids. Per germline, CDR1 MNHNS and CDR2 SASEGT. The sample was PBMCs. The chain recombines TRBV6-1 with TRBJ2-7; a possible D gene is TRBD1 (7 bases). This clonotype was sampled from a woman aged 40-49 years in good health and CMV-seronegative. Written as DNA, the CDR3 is TGTGCCAGCAGTGAGGCGGGGACAGTAACCTACGAGCAGTACTTC. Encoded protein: CASSEAGTVTYEQYF.